The clone carrying this TCR beta chain was seen only a few times. This entry comes from a study of OX40 agonist ivuxolimab in advanced cancers. Study-wide context: Patients were dosed intravenously with ivuxolimab at 0.01 to 10 mg/kg every 2 weeks.

On cycle 4 day 1 and cycle 7 day 1, as well as at baseline, blood was sampled. Sequenced by immunoSEQ multiplex PCR; TCRdb stores in-frame clones only, minus some. The sample has 50,000 to 75,000 clones, roughly four fifths seen once. CDR1 is SGHTA, CDR2 FQGNSA, per germline. V gave up 9 bases and J gave up 1 base, with 6 bases separating them. The CDR3 is made up of 11 amino acids. The V call is TRBV7-2, the J call TRBJ1-2; D is unclear. This receptor was obtained from an adult with an advanced solid tumor such as melanoma, head and neck, liver or kidney cancer. The specimen was CD4+ or CD8+ T cells sorted from blood, collected in a trial of the OX40 agonist ivuxolimab. In DNA form, the CDR3 reads TGTGCCAGTGAGATTAACTATGGCTACACCTTC. Translating it yields CASEINYGYTF. Together with reference TRBV7-2 and TRBJ1-2, the CDR3 gives the full variable domain: GAGVSQSPSNKVTEKGKDVELRCDPISGHTALYWYRQSLGQGLEFLIYFQGNSAPDKSGLPSDRFSAERTGGSVSTLTIQRTQQEDSAVYLCASEINYGYTFGSGTRLTVV.